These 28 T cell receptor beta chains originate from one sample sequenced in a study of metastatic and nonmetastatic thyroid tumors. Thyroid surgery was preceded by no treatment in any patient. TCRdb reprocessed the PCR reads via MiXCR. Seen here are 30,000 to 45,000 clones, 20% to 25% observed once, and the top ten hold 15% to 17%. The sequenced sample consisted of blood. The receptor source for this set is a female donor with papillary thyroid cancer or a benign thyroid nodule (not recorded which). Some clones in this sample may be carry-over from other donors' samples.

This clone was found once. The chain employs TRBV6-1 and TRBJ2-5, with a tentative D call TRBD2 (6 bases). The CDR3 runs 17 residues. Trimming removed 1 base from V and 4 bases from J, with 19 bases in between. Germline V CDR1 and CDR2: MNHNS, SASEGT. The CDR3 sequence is CASSEVEGTSEVETQYF. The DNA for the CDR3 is TGTGCCAGCAGTGAAGTGGAGGGAACTAGTGAGGTAGAGACCCAGTACTTC.

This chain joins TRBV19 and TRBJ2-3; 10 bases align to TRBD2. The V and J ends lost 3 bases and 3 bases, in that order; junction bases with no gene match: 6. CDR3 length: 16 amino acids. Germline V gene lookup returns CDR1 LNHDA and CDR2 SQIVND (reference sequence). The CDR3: CASSILAGATTDTQYF. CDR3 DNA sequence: TGTGCCAGTAGTATCCTAGCGGGGGCTACAACAGATACGCAGTATTTT. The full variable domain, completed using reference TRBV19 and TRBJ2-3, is DGGITQSPKYLFRKEGQNVTLSCEQNLNHDAMYWYRQDPGQGLRLIYYSQIVNDFQKGDIAEGYSVSREKKESFPLTVTSAQKNPTAFYLCASSILAGATTDTQYFGPGTRLTVL.

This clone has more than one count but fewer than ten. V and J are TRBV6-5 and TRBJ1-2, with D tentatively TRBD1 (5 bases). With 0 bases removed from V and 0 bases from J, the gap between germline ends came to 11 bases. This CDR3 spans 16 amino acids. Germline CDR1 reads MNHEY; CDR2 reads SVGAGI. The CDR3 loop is CASSYSGDLANYGYTF. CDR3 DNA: TGTGCCAGCAGTTACTCGGGGGACCTCGCTAACTATGGCTACACCTTC.

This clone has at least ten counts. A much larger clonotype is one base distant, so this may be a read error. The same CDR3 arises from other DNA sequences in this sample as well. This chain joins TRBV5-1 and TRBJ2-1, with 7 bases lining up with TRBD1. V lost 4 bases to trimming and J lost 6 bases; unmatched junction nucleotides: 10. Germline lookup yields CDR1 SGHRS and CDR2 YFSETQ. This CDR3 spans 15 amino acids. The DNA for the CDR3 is TGCGCCAGCAGCCTGGATACAGGGGTTTCCAATGAGCAGTTCTTC. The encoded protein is CASSLDTGVSNEQFF. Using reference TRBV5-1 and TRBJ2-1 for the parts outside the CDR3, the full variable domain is KAGVTQTPRYLIKTRGQQVTLSCSPISGHRSVSWYQQTPGQGLQFLFEYFSETQRNKGNFPGRFSGRQFSNSRSEMNVSTLELGDSALYLCASSLDTGVSNEQFFGPGTRLTVL.

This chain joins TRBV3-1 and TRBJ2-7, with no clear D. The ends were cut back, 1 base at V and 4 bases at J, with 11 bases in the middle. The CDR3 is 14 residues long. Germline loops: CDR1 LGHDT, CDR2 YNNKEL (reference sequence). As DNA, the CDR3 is TGTGCCAGCAGCCAAGCATGGGTTGGGTACGAGCAGTACTTC. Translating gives CASSQAWVGYEQYF.

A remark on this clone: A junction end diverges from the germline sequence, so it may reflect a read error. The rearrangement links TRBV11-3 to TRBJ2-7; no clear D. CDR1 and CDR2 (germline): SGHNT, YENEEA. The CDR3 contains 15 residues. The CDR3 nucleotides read TGTGCCAACAGCTCCCTTCCCCAGAGCTCCTACGATCAGTACTTC. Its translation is CANSSLPQSSYDQYF.

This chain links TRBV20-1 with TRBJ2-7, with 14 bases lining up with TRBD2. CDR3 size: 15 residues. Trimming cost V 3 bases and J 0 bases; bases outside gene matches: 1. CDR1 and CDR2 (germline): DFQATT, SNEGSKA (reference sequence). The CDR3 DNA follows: TGCAGTGCTAGGGGACTAGCGGGAGACTCCTACGAGCAGTACTTC. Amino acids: CSARGLAGDSYEQYF.

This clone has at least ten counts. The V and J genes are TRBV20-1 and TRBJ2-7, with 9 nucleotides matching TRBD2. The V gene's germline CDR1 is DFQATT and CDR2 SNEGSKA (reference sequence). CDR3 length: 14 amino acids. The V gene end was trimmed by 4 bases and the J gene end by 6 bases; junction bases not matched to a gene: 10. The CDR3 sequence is CSAKFGGGGTEQYF. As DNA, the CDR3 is TGCAGTGCTAAGTTTGGCGGGGGGGGCACCGAGCAGTACTTC.

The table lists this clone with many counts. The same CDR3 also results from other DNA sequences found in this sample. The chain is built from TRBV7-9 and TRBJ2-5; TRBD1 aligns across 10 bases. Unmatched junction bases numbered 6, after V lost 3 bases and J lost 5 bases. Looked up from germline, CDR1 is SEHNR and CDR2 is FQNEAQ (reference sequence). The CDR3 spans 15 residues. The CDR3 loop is CASSFTGQGRETQYF. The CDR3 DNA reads TGTGCCAGCAGCTTTACGGGACAGGGGCGGGAGACCCAGTACTTC.

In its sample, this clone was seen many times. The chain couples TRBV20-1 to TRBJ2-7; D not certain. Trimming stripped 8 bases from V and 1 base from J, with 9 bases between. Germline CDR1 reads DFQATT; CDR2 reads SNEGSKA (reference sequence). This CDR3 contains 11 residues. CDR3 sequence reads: CSLGLSYEQYF. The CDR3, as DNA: TGCAGTCTAGGGCTTTCCTACGAGCAGTACTTC.

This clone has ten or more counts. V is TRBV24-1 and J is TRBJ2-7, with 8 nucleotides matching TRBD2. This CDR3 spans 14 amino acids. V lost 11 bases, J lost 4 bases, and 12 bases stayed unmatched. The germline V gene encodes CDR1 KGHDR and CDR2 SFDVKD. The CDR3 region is CARLAGLKSYEQYF. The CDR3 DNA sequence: TGTGCCAGATTAGCGGGACTTAAATCTTACGAGCAGTACTTC.

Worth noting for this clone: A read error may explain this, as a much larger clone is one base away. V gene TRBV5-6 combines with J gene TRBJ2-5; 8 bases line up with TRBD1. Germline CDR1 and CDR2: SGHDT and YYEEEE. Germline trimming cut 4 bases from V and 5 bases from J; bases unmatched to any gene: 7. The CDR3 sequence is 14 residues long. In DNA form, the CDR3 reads TGTGCCAGCAGCCGGACAGGGAATGCGGAGACCCAGTACTTC. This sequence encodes CASSRTGNAETQYF.

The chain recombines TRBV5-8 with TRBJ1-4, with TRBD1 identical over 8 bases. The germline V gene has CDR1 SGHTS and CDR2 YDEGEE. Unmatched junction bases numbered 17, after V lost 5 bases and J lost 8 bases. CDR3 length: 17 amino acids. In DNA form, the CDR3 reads TGTGCCAGCAGTTCTACCGTCGCAGGGGGCCGAGGAGAAAAACTGTTTTTT. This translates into CASSSTVAGGRGEKLFF.

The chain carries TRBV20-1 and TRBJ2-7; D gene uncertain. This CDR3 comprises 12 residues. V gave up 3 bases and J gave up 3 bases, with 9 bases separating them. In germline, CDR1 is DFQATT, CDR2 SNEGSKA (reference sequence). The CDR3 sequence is CSASGVGYEQYF. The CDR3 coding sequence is TGCAGTGCTAGCGGCGTGGGCTACGAGCAGTACTTC.

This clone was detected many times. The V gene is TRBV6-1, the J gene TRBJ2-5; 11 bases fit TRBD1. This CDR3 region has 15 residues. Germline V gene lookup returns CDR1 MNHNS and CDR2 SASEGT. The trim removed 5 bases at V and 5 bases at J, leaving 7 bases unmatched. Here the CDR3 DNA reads TGTGCCAGCAGTCCCGGGACAGGGGGTGTGGAGACCCAGTACTTC. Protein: CASSPGTGGVETQYF.

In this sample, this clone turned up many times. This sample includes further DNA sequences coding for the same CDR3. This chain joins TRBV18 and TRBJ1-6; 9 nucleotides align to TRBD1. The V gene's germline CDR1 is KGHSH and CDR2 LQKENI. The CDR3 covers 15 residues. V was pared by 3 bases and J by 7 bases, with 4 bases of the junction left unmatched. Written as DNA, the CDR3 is TGTGCCAGCTCACCGGGGACAGGGCTCAATTCACCCCTCCACTTT. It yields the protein CASSPGTGLNSPLHF.

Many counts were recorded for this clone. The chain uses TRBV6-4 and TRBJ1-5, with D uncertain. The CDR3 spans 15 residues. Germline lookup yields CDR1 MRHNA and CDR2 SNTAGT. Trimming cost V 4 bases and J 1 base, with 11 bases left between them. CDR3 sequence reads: CASSVEFGSNQPQHF. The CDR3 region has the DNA TGTGCCAGCAGTGTAGAATTCGGGAGCAATCAGCCCCAGCATTTT.

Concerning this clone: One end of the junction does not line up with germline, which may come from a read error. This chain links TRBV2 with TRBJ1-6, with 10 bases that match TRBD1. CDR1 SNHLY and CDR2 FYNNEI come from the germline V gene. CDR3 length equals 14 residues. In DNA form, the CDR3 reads TGTGCCAGCAGACGGGACAGGGGCAATTCACCCCCCCAATTT. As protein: CASRRDRGNSPPQF.

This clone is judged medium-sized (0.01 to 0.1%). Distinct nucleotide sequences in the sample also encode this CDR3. The CDR3 is CASSYSSPSNYGYTF. DNA of the CDR3: TGTGCCAGCAGTTACTCGAGTCCGTCTAACTATGGCTACACCTTC. The V call is TRBV6-5, the J call TRBJ1-2; D is unclear. V was cut by 0 bases and J by 0 bases, with 8 bases left in between. Germline V CDR1 and CDR2: MNHEY, SVGAGI. The CDR3 covers 15 residues.

The CDR3 protein is CASSFSGGDYEQYF. DNA of the CDR3: TGCGCCAGCAGCTTTAGCGGTGGGGACTACGAGCAGTACTTC. The rearrangement joins TRBV5-1 to TRBJ2-7, with D maybe TRBD2 (6 bases). The CDR3 has 14 residues. Deletions cut 2 bases from V and 3 bases from J, with 12 bases between. Per germline, CDR1 SGHRS and CDR2 YFSETQ.

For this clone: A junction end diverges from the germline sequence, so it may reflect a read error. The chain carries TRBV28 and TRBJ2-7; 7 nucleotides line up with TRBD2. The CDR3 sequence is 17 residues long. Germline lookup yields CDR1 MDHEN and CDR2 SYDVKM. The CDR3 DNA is TGTGCCAGCAGTTTTGGGTCTTGGTCTAGCGGTCCCTACGAGCAGTGCTTC. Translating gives CASSFGSWSSGPYEQCF.

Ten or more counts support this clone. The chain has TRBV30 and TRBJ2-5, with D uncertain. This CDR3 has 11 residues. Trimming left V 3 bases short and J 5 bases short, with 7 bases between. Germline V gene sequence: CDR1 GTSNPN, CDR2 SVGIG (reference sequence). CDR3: CAWRGSETQYF. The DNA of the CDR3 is TGTGCCTGGAGAGGTTCCGAGACCCAGTACTTC.

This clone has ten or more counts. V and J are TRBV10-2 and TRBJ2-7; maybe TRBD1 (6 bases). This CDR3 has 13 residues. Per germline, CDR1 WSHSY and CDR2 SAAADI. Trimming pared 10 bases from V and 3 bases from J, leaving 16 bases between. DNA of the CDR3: TGCGCCACCAGATCAGGGGTAGGCTACGAGCAGTACTTC. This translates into CATRSGVGYEQYF.

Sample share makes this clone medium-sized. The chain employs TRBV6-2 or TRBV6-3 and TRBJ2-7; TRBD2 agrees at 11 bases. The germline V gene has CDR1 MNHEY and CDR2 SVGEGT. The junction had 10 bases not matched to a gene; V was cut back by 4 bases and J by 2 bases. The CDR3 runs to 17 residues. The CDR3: CASSFGTSGRAPYEQYF. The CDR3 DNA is TGTGCCAGCAGTTTTGGGACTAGCGGAAGGGCCCCCTACGAGCAGTACTTC.

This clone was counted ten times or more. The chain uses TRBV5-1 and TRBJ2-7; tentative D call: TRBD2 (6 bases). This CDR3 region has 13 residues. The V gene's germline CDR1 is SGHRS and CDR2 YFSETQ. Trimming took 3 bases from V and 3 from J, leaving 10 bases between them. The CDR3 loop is CASSSGGFYEQYF. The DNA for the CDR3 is TGCGCCAGCAGCTCCGGGGGATTCTACGAGCAGTACTTC.

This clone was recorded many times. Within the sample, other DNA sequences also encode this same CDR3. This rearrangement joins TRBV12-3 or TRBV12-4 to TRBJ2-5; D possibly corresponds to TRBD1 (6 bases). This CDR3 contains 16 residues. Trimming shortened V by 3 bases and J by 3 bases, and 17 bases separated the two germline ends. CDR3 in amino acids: CASSLRGLSGKETQYF. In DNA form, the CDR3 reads TGTGCCAGCAGTTTGAGGGGGTTGTCGGGAAAAGAGACCCAGTACTTC.

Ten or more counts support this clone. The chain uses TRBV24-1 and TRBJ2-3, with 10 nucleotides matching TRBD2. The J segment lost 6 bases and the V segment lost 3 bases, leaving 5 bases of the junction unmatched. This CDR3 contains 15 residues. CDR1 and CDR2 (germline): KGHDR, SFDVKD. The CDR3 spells CATSDLAGVSDTQYF. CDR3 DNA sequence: TGTGCCACCAGTGATCTAGCGGGAGTATCGGATACGCAGTATTTT.

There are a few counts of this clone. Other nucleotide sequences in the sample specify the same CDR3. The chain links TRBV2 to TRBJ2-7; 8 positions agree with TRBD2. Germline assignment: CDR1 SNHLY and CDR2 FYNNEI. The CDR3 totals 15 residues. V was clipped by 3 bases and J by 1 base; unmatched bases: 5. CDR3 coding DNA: TGTGCCAGCAGTGAGACACTAGCGGTGTCCTACGAGCAGTACTTC. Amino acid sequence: CASSETLAVSYEQYF.